The sequence of this TCR beta chain was determined in a study of identical twins. CDR1 and CDR2 (germline): DFQATT, SNEGSKA (reference sequence). V was pared by 6 bases and J by 1 base, with 16 bases between. The CDR3 covers 15 residues. TCRdb recomputed calls from the 5' RACE reads with MiXCR, one row per CDR3 protein. The sample has hundreds of thousands of distinct CDR3 sequences; approximately 18% are singletons. These records were also assigned to another study, of T cells expressing NK-cell markers.

The sample comprised PBMCs. V gene TRBV20-1 combines with J gene TRBJ2-4; D unresolved. The sequence derives from a woman between 18 and 30 years old in good health. The CDR3 is CSAPDPREAKNIQYF. DNA for the CDR3: TGCAGTGCCCCGGACCCGAGAGAGGCCAAAAACATTCAGTACTTC.